These 7 T cell receptor beta chains share one sample of origin, sequenced in a study of cytomegalovirus exposure and HLA in healthy donors. The study ran its PCR with 60 Vbeta and 13 Jbeta primers. Sequencing used immunoSEQ multiplex PCR; TCRdb keeps in-frame clones, though not all of them. The table shows 78,000 or so clones, with 70% to 85% occurring only once. Sequenced input: PBMCs. The source is a woman aged 45-59 years in good health and CMV-seronegative.

The genes are TRBV6-5 and TRBJ2-3, with TRBD1 matching over 8 bases. Looked up from germline, CDR1 is MNHEY and CDR2 is SVGAGI. The CDR3 is 15 amino acids. Trimming at V came to 3 bases and at J to 4 bases, leaving 6 bases not matched to a gene. The CDR3 DNA is TGTGCCAGCAGTTATACGGGGACAGGATCAGATACGCAGTATTTT. It is translated as CASSYTGTGSDTQYF.

This clone was recorded only once. The CDR3 loop is CASSLAIGSNPYSYNEQFF. The CDR3 DNA is TGTGCCAGCAGCTTAGCCATCGGTAGCAATCCCTACTCCTACAATGAGCAGTTCTTC. This chain links TRBV7-6 with TRBJ2-1, with D hard to call. CDR1 and CDR2 (germline): SGHVS, FNYEAQ. This CDR3 is 19 amino acids long. V dropped 0 bases and J dropped 0 bases, with 18 bases sitting between them.

CDR3 coding DNA: TGTGCCAGCAGTCTTACTACTCCGAGCTATGGCTACACCTTC. Its translation is CASSLTTPSYGYTF. This sequence joins TRBV27 and TRBJ1-2; D call uncertain. The CDR3 runs 14 residues. Germline CDR1 is MNHEY and CDR2 is SMNVEV (reference sequence). V lost 5 bases and J 4 bases, leaving 14 bases between the germline ends.

The chain uses TRBV28 and TRBJ2-7; D not resolved. Germline V gene lookup returns CDR1 MDHEN and CDR2 SYDVKM. The V and J ends lost 7 bases and 4 bases respectively, with 23 bases between them. The CDR3 runs 16 residues. In DNA, the CDR3 is TGTGCCAGCAACTCTCCCCTCGTGACGGGTTCTTACGAGCAGTACTTC. As protein: CASNSPLVTGSYEQYF.

The chain couples TRBV7-9 to TRBJ1-4, with D unresolved. Trimming shortened V by 5 bases and J by 7 bases, and 8 bases separated the two germline ends. Germline V gene data show CDR1 as SEHNR and CDR2 as FQNEAQ (reference sequence). The CDR3 is 12 amino acids. CDR3 nucleotides: TGTGCCAGCAGCCGGGGTTTTGAAAAACTGTTTTTT. Translating it yields CASSRGFEKLFF.

The genes are TRBV11-2 and TRBJ2-7; TRBD2 matches 9 bases. The CDR3 is made up of 17 amino acids. After removal of 2 bases from V and 1 base from J, the junction contained 9 bases not matched to a gene. CDR1 SGHAT and CDR2 FQNNGV come from the germline V gene. Here the CDR3 DNA reads TGTGCCAGCAGCTTATCAGGACGTCTAGCGGGATCCTACGAGCAGTACTTC. It is translated as CASSLSGRLAGSYEQYF.

V usage is TRBV5-6 and J usage is TRBJ1-4; the D gene is possibly TRBD1 (6 bases). There are 14 residues in the CDR3. With 0 bases removed from V and 7 bases from J, the gap between germline ends came to 10 bases. Germline V gene lookup returns CDR1 SGHDT and CDR2 YYEEEE. CDR3 amino acids: CASSLAGEGEKLFF. CDR3 sequence (DNA): TGTGCCAGCAGCTTGGCAGGGGAGGGTGAAAAACTGTTTTTT.